This entry lists 15 T cell receptor beta chains sequenced from one sample in a study of tumor and adjacent non-tumor tissue in lung cancer. The template was RNA from unsorted bulk tissue. More than 3 cm separated this lung sample from the edge of the tumor. A modified ARM-PCR protocol with three rounds of nested PCR amplified TCRbeta. One entry per CDR3 protein results from TCRdb running MiXCR on the multiplex PCR reads. The repertoire holds about 60,000 distinct CDR3 sequences, with around 61% as singletons. The sample taken for sequencing was distant non-tumor lung tissue. The receptor set was obtained from a man in his sixties or seventies with non-small cell lung cancer.

This clonotype occurred a few times. Germline and junction disagree at one end, which may indicate a read error. This chain uses TRBV14 with TRBJ2-6, with 7 positions matching TRBD2. The V gene's germline CDR1 is SGHDN and CDR2 FVKESK. The CDR3 totals 18 residues. The CDR3 region is CASSQDEQRGAGANILTF. CDR3 in DNA: TGCGCCAGCAGCCAAGATGAGCAGCGGGGTGCTGGGGCCAACATCCTGACTTTC.

In the case of this clonotype: One end of the junction is discordant with germline, which a read error may explain. V gene TRBV11-2 combines with J gene TRBJ2-7, with a weak D call TRBD1 (5 bases). The CDR3 is made up of 14 amino acids. Germline CDR1 is SGHAT and CDR2 is FQNNGV. CDR3 DNA: TGTGCCAGCACCTTAGGAGACAGATACTACGAGCAGTATTTC. It specifies CASTLGDRYYEQYF.

A word on this clonotype: An end of the junction does not agree with germline; a read error may underlie this. The DNA for the CDR3 is TGTGCCATCAGTGCGGGTCTCGGGGGGGGGCAGTACTTC. This gives the protein CAISAGLGGGQYF. The J gene is TRBJ2-7, the V gene TRBV6-5; TRBD2 aligns across 8 bases. This CDR3 is built from 13 residues. Per the germline V gene, CDR1 is MNHEY and CDR2 is SVGAGI.

The chain employs TRBV6-1 and TRBJ2-2, with D perhaps TRBD1 (5 bases). This CDR3 spans 15 amino acids. The V gene's germline CDR1 is MNHNS and CDR2 SASEGT. Deletions cut 2 bases from V and 8 bases from J, with 15 bases between. The CDR3 sequence is CASSERPGPSGELFF. The CDR3 DNA reads as TGTGCCAGCAGTGAACGGCCAGGGCCCTCAGGGGAGCTGTTTTTT.

To note about this clonotype: This clone may be a read error of a much larger clone one base away. The CDR3 protein is CASRVGGVWGEQYF. The CDR3 coding sequence is TGTGCCAGCAGAGTCGGGGGGGTCTGGGGTGAGCAGTACTTC. The rearrangement joins TRBV12-3 or TRBV12-4 to TRBJ2-7; 8 bases agree with TRBD2. V was clipped by 6 bases and J by 7 bases; unmatched bases: 11. The length of the CDR3 is 14 residues.

In regard to this clonotype: One base away lies a much larger clone, so this may be a sequencing read error. The chain joins TRBV30 to TRBJ2-1; D is ambiguous. The CDR3 has 14 residues. Trimming took 7 bases from V and 0 from J, leaving 13 bases between them. In germline, CDR1 is GTSNPN, CDR2 SVGIG (reference sequence). Here the CDR3 DNA reads TGTGCCTCCGAGTGGCCAAGCTCCTACAATGAGCAGTTCTTC. Protein sequence: CASEWPSSYNEQFF.

The chain joins TRBV24-1 to TRBJ2-3; no clear D gene. Germline CDR1 KGHDR, CDR2 SFDVKD. V lost 4 bases to trimming and J lost 8 bases, with 12 bases between them. The CDR3 has 13 residues. CDR3 sequence (DNA): TGTGCCACCAGTGAGACGCTGGCAGGTACGCAGTATTTT. Amino acids: CATSETLAGTQYF.

For this clonotype: Being one base from a much bigger clone, this may be a read error. The chain has TRBV6-1 and TRBJ2-5; D is perhaps TRBD2 (5 bases). Germline CDR1 is MNHNS and CDR2 is SASEGT. V was cut by 8 bases and J by 4 bases, with 11 bases left in between. CDR3 length: 12 amino acids. DNA of the CDR3: TGTGCCAGCTCCCGACGGGGAGAGACCCAGTACTTC. Translating gives CASSRRGETQYF.

As regards this clonotype: This may be a read error: a much more frequent sequence differs by one nucleotide. This chain connects TRBV13 to TRBJ2-7, with D possibly TRBD1 on 6 matching bases. The CDR3 spans 12 residues. CDR1 PRHDT and CDR2 FYEKMQ come from the germline V gene (reference sequence). This chain's CDR3 is CAGSSQGYEQYF. The DNA for the CDR3 is TGTGCCGGCAGCTCCCAGGGGTACGAGCAGTACTTC.

This clonotype was seen just once. The V and J genes are TRBV4-1 and TRBJ1-5; D perhaps matches TRBD1 (5 bases). The V and J ends lost 0 bases and 8 bases respectively, with 14 bases between them. The CDR3 contains 15 residues. Germline V gene data show CDR1 as MGHRA and CDR2 as YSYEKL. This chain's CDR3 is CASSQDPGPDKPQHF. CDR3 in DNA: TGCGCCAGCAGCCAAGATCCGGGACCAGATAAGCCCCAGCATTTT.

The rearrangement links TRBV5-6 to TRBJ1-1, with 7 nucleotides matching TRBD1. The CDR3 is 15 residues long. Germline lookup yields CDR1 SGHDT and CDR2 YYEEEE. V shed 1 base and J 5 bases; nucleotides not matched to a gene: 8. CDR3 nucleotide sequence: TGTGCCAGCAGCTTGACCGACAGGGCGCAAACTGAAGCTTTCTTT. This codes for CASSLTDRAQTEAFF.

Comment on this clonotype: This could be a read error, since a much larger clone is one nucleotide away. The rearrangement joins TRBV7-9 to TRBJ1-1; 7 nucleotides line up with TRBD1. V was clipped by 5 bases and J by 6 bases; unmatched bases: 12. Germline assignment: CDR1 SEHNR and CDR2 FQNEAQ (reference sequence). The CDR3 length is 15 residues. The CDR3 here is CASSPHRGWSSEAFF. Here the CDR3 DNA reads TGTGCCAGCAGCCCTCACAGGGGTTGGTCTTCTGAAGCTTTCTTT.

To note about this clonotype: Lacking the conserved final phenylalanine or tryptophan, this CDR3 likely reflects a read error. CDR3 DNA: TGCGCCTGGAATACCCGGGGCACCGGGACTAGCGGGATCTACGAGCAGTACTTA. Translation: CAWNTRGTGTSGIYEQYL. The chain couples TRBV30 to TRBJ2-7; the match to TRBD2 covers 13 bases. Germline V lookup: CDR1 GTSNPN, CDR2 SVGIG (reference sequence). The CDR3 has 18 residues.

Details on this clonotype: The junction shows a germline mismatch at one end, possibly a read error. The V and J genes are TRBV11-2 and TRBJ2-3; 8 bases fit TRBD1. The CDR3 covers 20 residues. Germline lookup yields CDR1 SGHAT and CDR2 FQNNGV. CDR3: CSSSRKGQGEDTYSTDTQYF. DNA for the CDR3: TGTTCCAGCAGCCGAAAAGGACAGGGAGAGGATACTTATAGCACAGATACGCAGTATTTT.

As concerns this clonotype: Given a much more abundant clone one base away, this may be a read error. J is TRBJ1-5 and V is TRBV5-6; 9 bases line up with TRBD1. CDR1 is SGHDT, CDR2 YYEEEE, per germline. The CDR3 length is 14 residues. CDR3 protein: CARSWTGDNQPQHF. The DNA of the CDR3 is TGTGCCAGGAGCTGGACAGGGGACAATCAGCCCCAGCATTTT.